The clone carrying this T cell receptor (beta chain) was detected a few times. Compared with germline, one end of the junction differs, possibly owing to a read error. The data originate from a study of blood T cell repertoires in COVID-19. Study-wide context: Acute and convalescent COVID-19 specimens originated in the United States, Italy and Spain.

From germline, CDR1 is KGHSH and CDR2 LQKENI. The CDR3 extends over 16 amino acids. TCRdb's copy holds only in-frame clones and misses some; the assay was immunoSEQ multiplex PCR. The sample lists approximately 200,000 clones; around 90% were seen once. Which cohort a participant joined came from the clinical history participants gave. This receptor was obtained from a man aged 30 to 45 who had recovered from COVID-19. The V and J genes are TRBV18 and TRBJ1-3; TRBD1 agrees at 10 bases. The material sequenced was PBMCs or T cells enriched from blood (not recorded which). The CDR3 DNA reads as TGTGCCAGCTCGCCACGACAGGGGGCGGCCGGAAACACCATATATTTT. Translation gives CASSPRQGAAGNTIYF.